This TCR beta chain was identified in a study of T cell responses to AZD1222 COVID-19 vaccine. Measured with immunoSEQ multiplex PCR; TCRdb has only the in-frame clones, and not every one. The data contain 95,000 to 130,000 clones, about 91% of them singletons. The source is an adult in good health. Sequences were derived from peripheral blood, sampled on day 0 of AZD1222 vaccination.

CDR3 protein: CASSLGRNQPQHF. CDR3 nucleotides: TGTGCCAGCAGCTTAGGCCGCAATCAGCCCCAGCATTTT. The chain combines TRBV7-2 with TRBJ1-5; D call uncertain. Trimming took 1 base from V and 2 from J, leaving 3 bases between them. This CDR3 has 13 residues. Germline-derived CDR1 and CDR2 are SGHTA and FQGNSA.